The 25 T cell receptor beta chains presented below share a single source sample, sequenced in a study of spatial heterogeneity in lung cancer. General study points: Within tumors, counts of expanded alpha and beta TCRs tracked tumor mutation counts.

Regarding time point: sample taken at primary tumor resection. No antigens are known for them. TCRdb independently ran MiXCR on the 5' RACE reads; one entry per CDR3 protein. The data hold about 900 distinct CDR3 sequences, with around 33% observed a single time. Sequencing was performed on lung tumor tissue, taken at surgery. The receptors were sampled from a female donor with early-stage non-small cell lung cancer.

This clonotype was detected only a few times. V gene TRBV5-1 combines with J gene TRBJ1-3, with TRBD1 matching 9 bases. CDR3 length: 15 amino acids. Germline CDR1 SGHRS, CDR2 YFSETQ. Trimming removed 5 bases from V and 2 bases from J; junction bases left unmatched: 5. CDR3 coding DNA: TGCGCCAGCAGTGTGGGACAGGGAGCTGGAAACACCATATATTTT. This codes for CASSVGQGAGNTIYF.

By share, this clonotype ranks as medium-sized. The chain couples TRBV28 to TRBJ1-5, with D tentatively TRBD1 (6 bases). V lost 5 bases to trimming and J lost 1 base, with 15 bases between them. The CDR3 is 16 residues long. Germline CDR1 reads MDHEN; CDR2 reads SYDVKM. CDR3: CASSPGHGGSNQPQHF. DNA for the CDR3: TGTGCCAGCAGTCCGGGACACGGGGGCAGCAATCAGCCCCAGCATTTT.

This rearrangement joins TRBV30 to TRBJ1-6; D may be TRBD1 (6 bases). V was cut by 3 bases and J by 2 bases, with 11 bases left in between. CDR1 is GTSNPN, CDR2 SVGIG, per germline (reference sequence). The CDR3 runs 15 residues. The CDR3 loop is CAWRARQAYNSPLHF. The CDR3 DNA sequence: TGTGCCTGGAGAGCAAGACAGGCCTATAATTCACCCCTCCACTTT.

The rearrangement links TRBV11-2 to TRBJ2-3; 7 bases are a match to TRBD2. The CDR3 covers 15 residues. Germline V lookup: CDR1 SGHAT, CDR2 FQNNGV. V lost 6 bases and J lost 2; bases outside the gene matches: 8. CDR3 DNA: TGTGCCAGCAGATCGGCTGCGGGGGACACAGATACGCAGTATTTT. This codes for CASRSAAGDTDTQYF.

In this sample, this clonotype turned up a few times. This chain uses TRBV4-3 with TRBJ1-1, with a tentative D call TRBD1 (6 bases). Per germline, CDR1 LGHNA and CDR2 YSLEER. The CDR3 is made up of 14 amino acids. Trimming took 3 bases from V and 8 from J, leaving 16 bases between them. CDR3 region: CASSQGGGGVEAFF. In nucleotides, the CDR3 is TGCGCCAGCAGCCAGGGAGGGGGGGGAGTAGAAGCTTTCTTT.

This clonotype showed up just a few times. The chain recombines TRBV6-6 with TRBJ2-2; D is tentatively TRBD1 or TRBD2 (5 bases each). V was cut by 2 bases and J by 3 bases, with 7 bases left in between. The CDR3 consists of 14 residues. CDR1 and CDR2 (germline): MNHNY, SVGAGI (reference sequence). Here the CDR3 DNA reads TGTGCCAGCAGTTACGAGGGGCACACCGGGGAGCTGTTTTTT. Protein: CASSYEGHTGELFF.

The V call is TRBV27, the J call TRBJ2-3; 9 bases align to TRBD2. Germline V gives CDR1 MNHEY, CDR2 SMNVEV (reference sequence). V shed 2 bases, J shed 5 bases, and the junction held 5 bases outside the gene matches. The CDR3 loop spans 15 amino acids. The DNA of the CDR3 is TGTGCCAGCAGTTTAGCGGGAGGGAGGAAAGATACGCAGTATTTT. Translating gives CASSLAGGRKDTQYF.

In its sample, this clonotype is large. The rearrangement links TRBV5-1 to TRBJ2-5, with a possible D match to TRBD2 (5 bases). The CDR3 is 12 residues long. V was pared by 2 bases and J by 5 bases, with 7 bases between. Germline V gene lookup returns CDR1 SGHRS and CDR2 YFSETQ. CDR3 coding DNA: TGCGCCAGCAGCTTCGGGATGGAGACCCAGTACTTC. Protein product: CASSFGMETQYF.

This sequence joins TRBV20-1 and TRBJ1-4; D is unresolved. This CDR3 is built from 12 residues. CDR1 and CDR2 from the germline V gene are DFQATT and SNEGSKA (reference sequence). V was shortened by 3 bases and J by 6 bases, with 8 bases between the two germline ends. CDR3 in DNA: TGCAGTGCTAGTACTGCGGATGAAAAACTGTTTTTT. It codes for CSASTADEKLFF.

This clonotype was found a few times. The V call is TRBV19, the J call TRBJ2-1; tentative D call: TRBD1 (5 bases). CDR3 length: 13 residues. V lost 4 bases and J lost 7, with 11 bases in between. The germline CDR1 and CDR2 sequences are LNHDA and SQIVND (reference sequence). The DNA for the CDR3 is TGTGCCAGTAGTACAGGGCTAGGTAATGAGCAGTTCTTC. It specifies CASSTGLGNEQFF.

This clonotype has just one count. This sequence joins TRBV10-3 and TRBJ2-7; possible D gene TRBD1, 6 bases. The V gene's germline CDR1 is ENHRY and CDR2 SYGVKD. Trimming took off 3 bases at V and 3 bases at J, with 12 bases between the two ends. The CDR3 spans 14 residues. Written as DNA, the CDR3 is TGTGCCATCAGTGATCAGGGGTTCAACTACGAGCAGTACTTC. This sequence encodes CAISDQGFNYEQYF.

As regards this clonotype: The junction differs from germline at one of its ends, possibly a read error. The V call is TRBV7-3, the J call TRBJ2-1; no definite D call. Germline V CDR1 and CDR2: SGHTA, FQGTGA. The CDR3 runs to 13 residues. CDR3 nucleotide sequence: TGTGCCAGCAGCACCGTCCAGATAGATGAACAGTTCTTC. Amino acid sequence: CASSTVQIDEQFF.

The rearrangement joins TRBV7-3 to TRBJ2-2; the match to TRBD1 covers 7 bases. CDR3 length: 17 residues. V lost 3 bases to trimming and J lost 6 bases; unmatched junction nucleotides: 13. From germline, CDR1 is SGHTA and CDR2 FQGTGA. The CDR3 coding sequence is TGTGCCAGCAGCTTCGAGGGGGCAATCCCTGTGGCCGGGGAGCTGTTTTTT. Translation gives CASSFEGAIPVAGELFF.

This chain connects TRBV7-9 to TRBJ2-2; D is possibly TRBD2 (5 bases). Germline CDR1 reads SEHNR; CDR2 reads FQNEAQ (reference sequence). The CDR3 is 15 residues long. V was shortened by 5 bases and J by 0 bases, with 10 bases between the two germline ends. As DNA, the CDR3 is TGTGCCAGCAGCACTAGACGGGCGAACACCGGGGAGCTGTTTTTT. Its protein is CASSTRRANTGELFF.

V usage is TRBV5-6 and J usage is TRBJ2-1; 9 bases are shared with TRBD2. The CDR3 has 12 residues. The V segment lost 4 bases and the J segment 10 bases; nucleotides outside the gene matches: 3. Per the germline V gene, CDR1 is SGHDT and CDR2 is YYEEEE. CDR3 residues: CASSQGTSEQFF. The CDR3 DNA reads TGTGCCAGCAGCCAAGGGACTAGCGAGCAGTTCTTC.

This clonotype is hyperexpanded in the sample. This CDR3 is CAWSPVRGQAFF. CDR3 DNA: TGTGCCTGGAGTCCCGTGCGGGGACAAGCTTTCTTT. This sequence joins TRBV30 and TRBJ1-1, with a tentative D call TRBD1 (5 bases). Trimming removed 2 bases from V and 9 bases from J, with 13 bases in between. The CDR3 has 12 residues. Germline V gene data show CDR1 as GTSNPN and CDR2 as SVGIG (reference sequence).

Judged by abundance, this clonotype is medium-sized. This chain joins TRBV7-2 and TRBJ2-1; D is unclear. The CDR3 consists of 11 residues. Germline CDR1 is SGHTA and CDR2 is FQGNSA. The V end lost 5 bases, the J end lost 9 bases, and 8 bases lay between the germline ends. CDR3 protein: CASSPRSEQFF. The CDR3, as DNA: TGTGCCAGCAGCCCCCGAAGTGAGCAGTTCTTC. Full variable domain (remainder filled in from reference TRBV7-2 and TRBJ2-1): GAGVSQSPSNKVTEKGKDVELRCDPISGHTALYWYRQSLGQGLEFLIYFQGNSAPDKSGLPSDRFSAERTGGSVSTLTIQRTQQEDSAVYLCASSPRSEQFFGPGTRLTVL.

This clonotype ranks as medium-sized. Here the CDR3 reads CASSLNGGKGTTGELFF. The CDR3 DNA is TGTGCCAGCAGCTTAAACGGGGGGAAGGGGACCACCGGGGAGCTGTTTTTT. The V gene is TRBV7-3, the J gene TRBJ2-2; 7 nucleotides agree with TRBD2. Germline-derived CDR1 and CDR2 are SGHTA and FQGTGA. The J segment lost 4 bases and the V segment lost 1 base, leaving 9 bases of the junction unmatched. CDR3 length: 17 residues. Looking up the rest from reference TRBV7-3 and TRBJ2-2 gives the full variable domain: GAGVSQTPSNKVTEKGKYVELRCDPISGHTALYWYRQSLGQGPEFLIYFQGTGAADDSGLPNDRFFAVRPEGSVSTLKIQRTERGDSAVYLCASSLNGGKGTTGELFFGEGSRLTVL.

The J gene is TRBJ2-1, the V gene TRBV5-1, with D possibly being TRBD2 (5 bases). Trimming took off 2 bases at V and 0 bases at J, with 12 bases between the two ends. CDR1 is SGHRS and CDR2 is YFSETQ in the germline V gene. The CDR3 is 16 residues long. CDR3 nucleotide sequence: TGCGCCAGCAGCTTCCCGAGCGGAAACTCCTACAATGAGCAGTTCTTC. Translated, it gives CASSFPSGNSYNEQFF.

By sample share, this clonotype is medium-sized (0.01 to 0.1%). V gene TRBV20-1 combines with J gene TRBJ2-7; 10 bases are shared with TRBD1. The CDR3 is 13 residues long. With 6 bases clipped from V and 7 bases from J, the junction kept 9 bases outside the gene matches. The germline V gene has CDR1 DFQATT and CDR2 SNEGSKA (reference sequence). CDR3: CSALGTGVGEQYF. The CDR3 DNA sequence: TGCAGTGCCCTTGGGACAGGGGTTGGGGAGCAGTACTTC.

This clonotype is termed large. The rearrangement joins TRBV27 to TRBJ2-2; D is unclear. Germline-derived CDR1 and CDR2 are MNHEY and SMNVEV (reference sequence). Trimming shortened V by 0 bases and J by 6 bases, and 5 bases separated the two germline ends. The CDR3 loop spans 13 amino acids. The CDR3, as DNA: TGTGCCAGCAGTTTATCCAGATCCGGGGAGCTGTTTTTT. It codes for CASSLSRSGELFF.

By share of the sample, this clonotype is large (0.1 to 1%). The CDR3 nucleotides are TGCAGTGCTAGGAAGGGGCTGGGCGAGCAGTACTTC. Residues: CSARKGLGEQYF. This chain connects TRBV20-1 to TRBJ2-7, with D possibly matching TRBD1 (5 bases). CDR3 length: 12 residues. The germline V gene has CDR1 DFQATT and CDR2 SNEGSKA (reference sequence). V gave up 3 bases and J gave up 6 bases, with 12 bases separating them.

This clonotype was counted between two and nine times. This may come from a read error, since a much larger clone is one base off. The rearrangement joins TRBV7-9 to TRBJ2-3; D is undetermined. V dropped 5 bases and J dropped 4 bases, with 10 bases sitting between them. Germline lookup yields CDR1 SEHNR and CDR2 FQNEAQ (reference sequence). The CDR3 runs to 13 residues. CDR3 sequence reads: CASSRDNSDTQYF. The CDR3 DNA reads TGTGCCAGCAGCAGAGACAACTCAGATACGCAGTATTTT.

Judged by abundance, this clonotype is hyperexpanded. The chain is built from TRBV7-7 and TRBJ2-1; tentatively, D is TRBD2 (5 bases). V lost 2 bases and J lost 8, with 16 bases in between. This CDR3 region has 15 residues. Germline CDR1 and CDR2: SSHAT and FNYEAQ (reference sequence). The CDR3 reads CASSLSGSRQDEQFF. CDR3 coding DNA: TGTGCCAGCAGCTTATCGGGGTCCCGCCAGGATGAGCAGTTCTTC. Full variable domain (missing parts from reference TRBV7-7 and TRBJ2-1): GAGVSQSPRYKVTKRGQDVTLRCDPISSHATLYWYQQALGQGPEFLTYFNYEAQPDKSGLPSDRFSAERPEGSISTLTIQRTEQRDSAMYRCASSLSGSRQDEQFFGPGTRLTVL.

As to this clonotype: One end of the junction does not line up with germline, which may come from a read error. This CDR3 is CDSSLEGQSDTQYF. In DNA, the CDR3 is TGTGACAGCAGCTTAGAGGGGCAGTCAGATACGCAGTATTTT. V is TRBV7-2 and J is TRBJ2-3; D possibly uses TRBD1 or TRBD2 (5 bases each). The CDR3 is 14 amino acids. The V gene's germline CDR1 is SGHTA and CDR2 FQGNSA.